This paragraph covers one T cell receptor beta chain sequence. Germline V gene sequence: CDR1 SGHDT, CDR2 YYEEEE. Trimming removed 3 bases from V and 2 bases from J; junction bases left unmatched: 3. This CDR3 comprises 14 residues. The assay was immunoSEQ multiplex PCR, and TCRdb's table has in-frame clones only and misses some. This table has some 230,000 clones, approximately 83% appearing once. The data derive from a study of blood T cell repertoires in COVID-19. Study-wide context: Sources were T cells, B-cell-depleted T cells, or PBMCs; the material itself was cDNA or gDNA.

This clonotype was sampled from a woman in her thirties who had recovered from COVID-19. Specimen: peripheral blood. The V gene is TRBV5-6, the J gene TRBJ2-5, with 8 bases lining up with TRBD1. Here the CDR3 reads CASSWTGTQETQYF. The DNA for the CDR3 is TGTGCCAGCAGCTGGACAGGGACACAAGAGACCCAGTACTTC.